This is a list of T cell receptor beta chains from one sample in a study of blood T cell repertoires in COVID-19. Method: immunoSEQ multiplex PCR; TCRdb's copy keeps in-frame clones and lacks some. This sample has roughly 68,000 clones; approximately 88% occur once, and the top ten carry around 4.5%. The sample was peripheral blood. These TCRs come from a human donor in a cohort sampled during active COVID-19. Each CDR3 is given with its conserved first and last residue. Fields, in order: CDR3 DNA, CDR3 protein, clone size, D gene, V gene, J gene. The D gene is left open where the match is weak. Size is stated for part of the rows, as once, few or many counts, or as a class when the clone is expanded.

TGTGCCAGCAGCCCTCAAGGGGTTCCCACTGAAGCTTTCTTT	CASSPQGVPTEAFF	.	.	TRBV28	TRBJ1-1
TGTGCCAGCAGCTTAGTGGCTAGCGGGCGGAGCTCCTACGAGCAGTACTTC	CASSLVASGRSSYEQYF	.	TRBD2	TRBV7-8	TRBJ2-7
TGTGCCACCAGTGCGGGAAATGAGCAGTTCTTC	CATSAGNEQFF	.	.	TRBV24-1	TRBJ2-1
TGTGCCAGCCTGGGACTAGCGGGAAGGACAGATACGCAGTATTTT	CASLGLAGRTDTQYF	.	TRBD2	TRBV11-2	TRBJ2-3
TGTGCCAGCAGCCCTCCAGTTCAGGGATCCTATAGCCCCACTGAAGCTTTCTTT	CASSPPVQGSYSPTEAFF	.	.	TRBV6-2/TRBV6-3	TRBJ1-1
TGTGCCAGTAGTGCCGACGACTTGGTGAAACACTATGGCTACACCTTC	CASSADDLVKHYGYTF	.	.	TRBV19	TRBJ1-2
TGTGCCAGCAGCCCGGGACTAGCGCCTGAGACCCAGTACTTC	CASSPGLAPETQYF	.	TRBD2	TRBV7-9	TRBJ2-5
TGCGCCAGCAGCCCGAGGACAGGGAGCGAGCAGTACTTC	CASSPRTGSEQYF	.	TRBD1	TRBV5-1	TRBJ2-7
TGTGCCAGCAGCGCCCTTGGGACAACCTACAATGAGCAGTTCTTC	CASSALGTTYNEQFF	once	.	TRBV7-9	TRBJ2-1
TGTGCCAGCAGTTGGGGACTGGGGGGGCGGAACACCGGGGAGCTGTTTTTT	CASSWGLGGRNTGELFF	few	.	TRBV27	TRBJ2-2
TGTGCCACCAGCAGAGTTGACAGACAGGTACCTCAGCCCCAGCATTTT	CATSRVDRQVPQPQHF	.	.	TRBV15	TRBJ1-5
TGCGCCAGCAGTCGGACTAGCCGGGATCCGCAGTACTTC	CASSRTSRDPQYF	once	TRBD2	TRBV10-1	TRBJ2-7
TGTGCCAGCAGTCCCATCGGCAGGGGAATGAACACTGAAGCTTTCTTT	CASSPIGRGMNTEAFF	.	.	TRBV28	TRBJ1-1
TGTGCCAGCATCTCATCGTCCGGGACAGGGCTCCTCTTC	CASISSSGTGLLF	.	TRBD1	TRBV28	TRBJ1-2
TGCGCCAGCAGGCGACTAGATTCACCCCTCCACTTT	CASRRLDSPLHF	few	.	TRBV10-2	TRBJ1-6
TGCGCCAGCAGCTTGGACAGCCCCGACTATGGCTACACCTTC	CASSLDSPDYGYTF	.	.	TRBV5-1	TRBJ1-2
TGTGCCAGCAGTTTATTGGCGGGAGCCTACAATGAGCAGTTCTTC	CASSLLAGAYNEQFF	.	TRBD2	TRBV27	TRBJ2-1